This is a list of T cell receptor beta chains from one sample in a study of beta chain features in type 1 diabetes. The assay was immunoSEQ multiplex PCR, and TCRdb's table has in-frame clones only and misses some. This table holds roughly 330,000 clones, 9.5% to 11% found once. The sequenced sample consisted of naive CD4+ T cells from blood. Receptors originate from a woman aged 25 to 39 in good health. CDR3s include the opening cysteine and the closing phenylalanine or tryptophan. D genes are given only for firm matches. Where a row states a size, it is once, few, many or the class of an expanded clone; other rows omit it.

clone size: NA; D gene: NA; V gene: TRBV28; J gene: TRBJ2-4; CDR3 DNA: TGTGCCAGCAGTCGATCCCAGGGGGCCAAAAACATTCAGTACTTC; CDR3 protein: CASSRSQGAKNIQYF
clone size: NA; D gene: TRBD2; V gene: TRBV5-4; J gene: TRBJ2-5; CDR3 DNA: TGTGCCAGCAGCTTGTTAGCGGGGCAAGAGACCCAGTACTTC; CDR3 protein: CASSLLAGQETQYF
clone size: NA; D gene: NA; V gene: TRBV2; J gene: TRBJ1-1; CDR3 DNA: TGTGCCAGCAGGCGGACAGAAGCTTTCTTT; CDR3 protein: CASRRTEAFF
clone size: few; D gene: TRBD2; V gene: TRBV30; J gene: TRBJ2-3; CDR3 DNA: TGTGCCTGGACCCCAAGGACTAGCGGGTGGACAGATACGCAGTATTTT; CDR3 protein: CAWTPRTSGWTDTQYF
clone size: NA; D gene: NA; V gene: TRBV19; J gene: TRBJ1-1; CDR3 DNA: TGTGCCAGTAGTATAGATCCCCGCACTGAAGCTTTCTTT; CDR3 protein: CASSIDPRTEAFF
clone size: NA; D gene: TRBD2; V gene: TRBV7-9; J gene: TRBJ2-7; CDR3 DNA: TGTGCCAGCAGCGAGACTAGCGGGAAATACGAGCAGTACTTC; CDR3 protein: CASSETSGKYEQYF
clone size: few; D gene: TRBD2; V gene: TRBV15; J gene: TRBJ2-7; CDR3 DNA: TGTGCCACCAGCATCGGACTAGCGGGAGACTACGAGCAGTACTTC; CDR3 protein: CATSIGLAGDYEQYF
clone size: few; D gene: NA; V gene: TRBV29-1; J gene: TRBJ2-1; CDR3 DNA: TGCAGCGCAGAGGGCGGGATTCGGGATGAGCAGTTCTTC; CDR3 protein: CSAEGGIRDEQFF
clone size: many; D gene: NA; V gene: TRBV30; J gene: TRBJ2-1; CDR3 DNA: TGTGCCTGGACCGCCTACAATGAGCAGTTCTTC; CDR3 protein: CAWTAYNEQFF
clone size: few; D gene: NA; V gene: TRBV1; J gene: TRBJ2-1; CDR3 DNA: TGCACCAGCATCCTCGGACTAGCGGGAGCTCTGAGTGAGCAGTTCTTC; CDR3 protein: CTSILGLAGALSEQFF
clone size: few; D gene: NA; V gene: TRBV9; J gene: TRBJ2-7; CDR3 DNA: TGTGCCAGCAGCGTAGAGGTGGAGGCTGCCTACGAGCAGTACTTC; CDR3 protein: CASSVEVEAAYEQYF
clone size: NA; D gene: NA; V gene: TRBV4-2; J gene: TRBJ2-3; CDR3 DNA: TGTGCCAGCAGCCAAGATATGACTACCTCTCCCCCAGATACGCAGTATTTT; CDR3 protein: CASSQDMTTSPPDTQYF
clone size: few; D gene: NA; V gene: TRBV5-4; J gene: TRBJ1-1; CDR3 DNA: TGTGCCAGCAGCCCGGAACACAGTTACACTGAAGCTTTCTTT; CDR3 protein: CASSPEHSYTEAFF